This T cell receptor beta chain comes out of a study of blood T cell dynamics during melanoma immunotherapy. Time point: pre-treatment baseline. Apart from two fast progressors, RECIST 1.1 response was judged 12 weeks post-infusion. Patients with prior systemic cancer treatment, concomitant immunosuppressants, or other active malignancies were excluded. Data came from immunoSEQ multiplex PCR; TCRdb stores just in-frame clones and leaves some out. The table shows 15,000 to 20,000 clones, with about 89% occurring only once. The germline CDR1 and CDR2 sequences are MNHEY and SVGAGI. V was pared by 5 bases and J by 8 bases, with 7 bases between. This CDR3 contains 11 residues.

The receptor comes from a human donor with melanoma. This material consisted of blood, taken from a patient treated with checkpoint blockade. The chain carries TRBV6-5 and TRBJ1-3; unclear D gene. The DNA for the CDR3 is TGTGCCAGCAGTGGGCGGGACACCATATATTTT. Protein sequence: CASSGRDTIYF.